These T cell receptor beta chains were read from a single sample in a study of graft-versus-host responses after intestinal transplantation. Assay used: immunoSEQ multiplex PCR; TCRdb lists only in-frame clones, some missing. Of under 150,000 clones detected, less than 95% appear once; the ten largest clones hold under 0.2%. These receptors have no known antigen. The specimen comprised unstimulated CD4+ T cells sorted from spleen or lymph node cells, sampled before intestinal transplant. The source of these receptors is a human donor who received an intestinal transplant. The CDR3 runs from the conserved cysteine through the conserved F or W. D genes are given only for firm matches. Only some rows state a clone size, as once, few, many or a class for expanded clones.

>.|TRBV11-2|TRBJ2-7|.
TGTGCCAGCAGCTTAGAGGTTTCTACAGGCTCCTACGAGCAGTACTTC
CASSLEVSTGSYEQYF
>TRBD2|TRBV9|TRBJ2-1|.
TGTGCCAGCAGTTCGGCTAGCGGGACCATATACAATGAGCAGTTCTTC
CASSSASGTIYNEQFF
>.|TRBV4-1|TRBJ1-3|.
TGCGCCAGCAGCCAAGATGGCAGGGGAACTGGAAACACCATATATTTT
CASSQDGRGTGNTIYF
>TRBD1|TRBV5-1|TRBJ1-1|.
TGCGCCAGCAGCATCGCCGGGACAGGGAACACTGAAGCTTTCTTT
CASSIAGTGNTEAFF
>TRBD1|TRBV30|TRBJ2-1|.
TGTGCCTCGGGACAGGAGTACAATGAGCAGTTCTTC
CASGQEYNEQFF
>TRBD2|TRBV4-3|TRBJ2-5|.
TGCGCCAGCAGCCCGCGGAGTAGCGGGGCCGGAGAGACCCAGTACTTC
CASSPRSSGAGETQYF
>.|TRBV19|TRBJ2-7|.
TGTGCCAGTAGGTTGACTACGGCAGTTTACGAGCAGTACTTC
CASRLTTAVYEQYF
>TRBD1|TRBV27|TRBJ1-2|.
TGTGCCAGCAGTTTAACTCCGGCGGGGACAGCGAATGGCTACACCTTC
CASSLTPAGTANGYTF
>TRBD1|TRBV27|TRBJ2-2|.
TGTGCCAGCAGTTTCTTATCCCTAAACCGGGACAGGCAACCTGGAGGGGAGCTGTTTTTT
CASSFLSLNRDRQPGGELFF
>.|TRBV7-2|TRBJ2-6|.
TGTGCCAGCAGCTTACCCCCATCACAGGGCTCTGGGGCCAACGTCCTGACTTTC
CASSLPPSQGSGANVLTF
>TRBD2|TRBV6-5|TRBJ2-3|.
TGTGCCAGCAGTCGACTAGCGGGAGGGCCAGATACGCAGTATTTT
CASSRLAGGPDTQYF
>.|TRBV5-1|TRBJ2-7|.
TGCGCCAGCAGCTTTTCCGGGACATTCTACGAGCAGTACTTC
CASSFSGTFYEQYF
>TRBD2|TRBV9|TRBJ2-2|.
TGTGCCAGCAGCGTAGAATGGACTAGCGGGAACACCGGGGAGCTGTTTTTT
CASSVEWTSGNTGELFF
>TRBD1|TRBV7-9|TRBJ2-7|few
TGTGCCAGCAATCCGGGACAGGGTTTCTACGAGCAGTACTTC
CASNPGQGFYEQYF
>TRBD1|TRBV5-4|TRBJ2-7|.
TGTGCCAGCAGCCTCGGGACAGGGGGGCCCTACGAGCAGTACTTC
CASSLGTGGPYEQYF
>TRBD2|TRBV4-3|TRBJ2-1|.
TGCGCCAGCAGCCAAGAGGCTAGCGGACCCAATGAGCAGTTCTTC
CASSQEASGPNEQFF
>.|TRBV19|TRBJ2-1|.
TGTGCCAGTAGTAAGCTGGTGAGCTCCTACAATGAGCAGTTCTTC
CASSKLVSSYNEQFF
>.|TRBV5-8|TRBJ1-2|.
TGTGCCAGCAGCTTGGTGGGGAGGGGCTATGGCTACACCTTC
CASSLVGRGYGYTF
>.|TRBV10-1|TRBJ2-1|.
TGCGCCAGCAGTGAGGTCCGCGGATCCTACAATGAGCAGTTCTTC
CASSEVRGSYNEQFF
>.|TRBV10-2|TRBJ1-2|few
TGCGCCAGCAGTGAGTCGGAGGCACGCTATGGCTACACCTTC
CASSESEARYGYTF
>TRBD2|TRBV19|TRBJ2-3|.
TGTGCCAGTAGTATGTGGCGGGAGTTGGGAGATACGCAGTATTTT
CASSMWRELGDTQYF
>.|TRBV18|TRBJ1-2|.
TGTGCCAGCTCACCGGCCAGGGAGGATGGCTACACCTTC
CASSPAREDGYTF
>.|TRBV12-5|TRBJ1-1|.
TGTGCTAGTGGTTCATCGGGGGGCACTGAAGCTTTCTTT
CASGSSGGTEAFF
>.|TRBV5-1|TRBJ2-2|.
TGCGCCAGCAGCTTGGTCCGCACCGGGGAGCTGTTTTTT
CASSLVRTGELFF
>.|TRBV11-2|TRBJ1-4|.
TGTGCCAGCAGCCTTGGAGGGGAAAAACTGTTTTTT
CASSLGGEKLFF
>.|TRBV12-5|TRBJ1-6|.
TGTGCTTCCTCATCTGTGCGTTCACCCCTCCACTTT
CASSSVRSPLHF
>.|TRBV12-2|TRBJ2-3|.
TGTGCAAGTCGAACTTTCGGGGGAACCACAGATACGCAGTATTTT
CASRTFGGTTDTQYF
>.|TRBV5-1|TRBJ2-7|once
TGCGCCAGCAGCTCGAGAACCTCCTACGAGCAGTACTTC
CASSSRTSYEQYF
>.|TRBV5-5|TRBJ2-6|.
TGTGCCAGCAGCTTGGGCTGGGCACCTGGGGCCAACGTCCTGACTTTC
CASSLGWAPGANVLTF
>TRBD2|TRBV5-4|TRBJ2-1|.
TGTGCCAGCAGCATTAGCGGGGGGACGTACAATGAGCAGTTCTTC
CASSISGGTYNEQFF
>TRBD2|TRBV6-5|TRBJ2-7|.
TGTGCCAGCAGTTACTCGACTAGCGGGACCTACGAGCAGTACTTC
CASSYSTSGTYEQYF
>TRBD2|TRBV6-1|TRBJ2-1|.
TGTGCCAGCAGTGGACTAGCGGGAGCGGGTGAGCAGTTCTTC
CASSGLAGAGEQFF
>.|TRBV7-8|TRBJ1-5|few
TGTGCCAGCAGCTTAGAGCGGTTTGGGCAGCCCCAGCATTTT
CASSLERFGQPQHF
>TRBD2|TRBV2|TRBJ2-1|.
TGTGCCAGCACACTAGCGGGGGGTTGGGACAATGAGCAGTTCTTC
CASTLAGGWDNEQFF
>.|TRBV11-2|TRBJ2-3|.
TGTGCCAGCAGCGCCGGGCGGGGCACAGATACGCAGTATTTT
CASSAGRGTDTQYF
>.|TRBV10-3|TRBJ2-5|.
TGTGCCATCAGTGGCGGGGAACAAGAGACCCAGTACTTC
CAISGGEQETQYF
>TRBD1|TRBV19|TRBJ2-7|.
TGTGCCAGTAGTAATCGACAGGGGGACTACGAGCAGTACTTC
CASSNRQGDYEQYF
>.|TRBV7-9|TRBJ2-7|.
TGTGCCAGCAGCCCTGATGGAACAGGGAGGGCCTACGAGCAGTACTTC
CASSPDGTGRAYEQYF
>.|TRBV11-2|TRBJ2-1|.
TGTGCCAGCAGCTTCGGAGGGACGCGAACCTACAATGAGCAGTTCTTC
CASSFGGTRTYNEQFF
>TRBD1|TRBV5-5|TRBJ1-3|once
TGTGCCAGCAGCTTGGAGGGACAGGGAGGAAACACCATATATTTT
CASSLEGQGGNTIYF
>.|TRBV7-9|TRBJ2-5|.
TGTGCCAGCAGTTTCCGAGGGGGGGATCAAGAGACCCAGTACTTC
CASSFRGGDQETQYF
>TRBD1|TRBV7-9|TRBJ2-5|.
TGTGCCAGCAGCATGCGACAGGGCCAAGAGACCCAGTACTTC
CASSMRQGQETQYF
>.|TRBV28|TRBJ2-1|few
TGTGCCAGCAGCTCGTCGGGGAACTCTGAGCAGTTCTTC
CASSSSGNSEQFF
>.|TRBV12-5|TRBJ1-2|once
TGTGCTAGTGGTTTGGTATCCCTGCGGACAGCTAACTATGGCTACACCTTC
CASGLVSLRTANYGYTF
>TRBD1|TRBV28|TRBJ1-1|.
TGTGCCAGCAAACTCAACGACAGGGCCCATGAAGCTTTCTTT
CASKLNDRAHEAFF
>TRBD1|TRBV6-5|TRBJ2-7|.
TGTGCCAGCAGTCAAACGACAGGGGGCTCCTACGAGCAGTACTTC
CASSQTTGGSYEQYF
>.|TRBV5-8|TRBJ2-1|.
TGTGCCAGCAGCTTGATTTGGACACCGAGCTCCTACAATGAGCAGTTCTTC
CASSLIWTPSSYNEQFF
>TRBD2|TRBV18|TRBJ2-1|.
TGTGCCAGCTCATGGGGGGGATCGGATGAGCAGTTCTTC
CASSWGGSDEQFF
>.|TRBV5-4|TRBJ1-1|.
TGTGCCAGCAGCTTGGACAGGGTTATAACTTTCTTT
CASSLDRVITFF
>.|TRBV10-2|TRBJ2-3|.
TGCGCCAGCCGTCGCGGGGACGTACCTTCACATACGCAGTATTTT
CASRRGDVPSHTQYF
>.|TRBV5-4|TRBJ2-5|.
TGTGCCAGCAGCTTGGCTGGCAGGGTTCAAGAGACCCAGTACTTC
CASSLAGRVQETQYF
>.|TRBV5-4|TRBJ1-2|.
TGTGCCAGCAGCTTTCCGTACGGGGATGGCTACACCTTC
CASSFPYGDGYTF
>TRBD2|TRBV5-1|TRBJ2-5|once
TGCGCCAGCAGCTTGGGGTCTAGCGGGAATAAAGAGACCCAGTACTTC
CASSLGSSGNKETQYF
>TRBD1|TRBV5-1|TRBJ2-4|.
TGCGCCAGCAGCTGGACAGGGCAGGCCAAAAACATTCAGTACTTC
CASSWTGQAKNIQYF
>TRBD1|TRBV28|TRBJ2-7|.
TGTGCCAGCAGTTTCGGGACAGGAAGGGGCGAGCAGTACTTC
CASSFGTGRGEQYF
>TRBD1|TRBV5-1|TRBJ1-6|.
TGCGCCAGCAGCCAGACCGGGACAGGGGGGTACTATAATTCACCCCTCCACTTT
CASSQTGTGGYYNSPLHF
>.|TRBV5-5|TRBJ2-2|once
TGTGCCAGCAGCTTGGGCCCGGACTACCTATTAAGAGGGACCGGGGAGCTGTTTTTT
CASSLGPDYLLRGTGELFF
>.|TRBV20-1|TRBJ2-1|once
TGCAGTGCCAGCGACAATGAGCAGTTCTTC
CSASDNEQFF